The present entry profiles one TCR beta chain with its context. This entry belongs to a study of blood T cell repertoires in COVID-19. Study-level background: From the United States, Italy and Spain came samples of acute and convalescent COVID-19. In each case, the material was cDNA or gDNA derived from T cells, B-cell-depleted T cells, or PBMCs.

The CDR3 contains 17 residues. V lost 1 base to trimming and J lost 2 bases, with 16 bases between them. The germline gives CDR1 MNHNS, CDR2 SASEGT. Study processing details: Quantification of nucleated cells was approximated via reference gene primer amplification. Repertoires were generated with immunoSEQ multiplex PCR, while TCRdb's copy carries only in-frame clones and drops some. The V and J calls and clone size were taken over from that table, and D and trimming were inferred from the DNA. The sample contains roughly 62,000 clones, roughly 90% of which appear only once. The chain joins TRBV6-1 to TRBJ2-3; tentative D call: TRBD2 (5 bases). Sample: peripheral blood. This receptor was identified in a human donor in a cohort sampled during active COVID-19. DNA of the CDR3: TGTGCCAGCAGTGAAGGACGAGGACTGTCCCCCACAGATACGCAGTATTTT. Amino acids: CASSEGRGLSPTDTQYF.